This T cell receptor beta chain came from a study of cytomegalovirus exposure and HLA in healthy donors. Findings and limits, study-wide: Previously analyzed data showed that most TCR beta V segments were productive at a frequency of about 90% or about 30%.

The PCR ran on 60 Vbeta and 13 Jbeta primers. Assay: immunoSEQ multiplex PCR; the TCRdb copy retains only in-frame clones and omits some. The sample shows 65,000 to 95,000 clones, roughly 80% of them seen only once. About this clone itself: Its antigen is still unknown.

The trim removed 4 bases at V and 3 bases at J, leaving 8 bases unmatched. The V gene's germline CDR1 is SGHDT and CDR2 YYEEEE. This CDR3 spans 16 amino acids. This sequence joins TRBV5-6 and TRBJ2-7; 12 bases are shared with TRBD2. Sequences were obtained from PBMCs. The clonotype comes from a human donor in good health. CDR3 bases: TGTGCCAGCAGCCAGGGACTAGCGGGCTTAAACTACGAGCAGTACTTC. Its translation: CASSQGLAGLNYEQYF.